A single sample gave rise to the 14 T cell receptor beta chains below, sequenced in a study of Graves' ophthalmopathy and Graves' hyperthyroidism. RNA transcripts served as template for amplifying TCR beta CDR3 sequences. Following a first-round RT-PCR that used HTBI primers, a second-round multiplex PCR was carried out. One entry per CDR3 protein results from TCRdb running MiXCR on the multiplex PCR reads. The repertoire has approximately 330,000 distinct CDR3 sequences, about a sixth of them found once; the top ten carry more than 9%. Sequenced: peripheral blood. These receptors were obtained from an adult man with Graves' ophthalmopathy.

The chain links TRBV6-1 to TRBJ1-1, with a tentative D call TRBD1 (6 bases). The V end lost 8 bases, the J end lost 2 bases, and 18 bases lay between the germline ends. Germline CDR1 and CDR2: MNHNS and SASEGT. The CDR3 consists of 15 residues. The CDR3 region is CASQSGADTNTEAFF. Here the CDR3 DNA reads TGTGCCAGCCAGTCGGGGGCAGACACCAACACTGAAGCTTTCTTT.

This chain joins TRBV12-3 or TRBV12-4 and TRBJ1-1; unclear D gene. The CDR3 covers 14 residues. With 3 bases removed from V and 3 bases from J, the gap between germline ends came to 11 bases. The CDR3 nucleotides read TGTGCCAGCAGTTTCGAGTTCCGATACACTGAAGCTTTCTTT. Protein sequence: CASSFEFRYTEAFF.

This clonotype has a count of ten or more. The gene calls are TRBV7-3 and TRBJ1-6; the D is unclear. Germline values: CDR1 SGHTA, CDR2 FQGTGA. There are 14 residues in the CDR3. V was cut by 0 bases and J by 8 bases, with 8 bases left in between. The CDR3 DNA reads as TGTGCCAGCAGCTTAACACGGGCCGATTCACCCCTCCACTTT. Translation: CASSLTRADSPLHF.

This clonotype was seen repeatedly, ten times or more. This chain connects TRBV7-9 to TRBJ1-2; 10 bases are a match to TRBD1. The CDR3 sequence is 13 residues long. The V and J ends lost 4 bases and 8 bases, in that order; junction bases with no gene match: 4. CDR1 and CDR2 (germline): SEHNR, FQNEAQ (reference sequence). The CDR3 DNA reads as TGTGCCAGCAGCTACGGGACAGGGGTCGGCTACACCTTC. Its translation is CASSYGTGVGYTF.

This clonotype was seen more than once but under ten times. This chain links TRBV12-3 or TRBV12-4 with TRBJ1-1; possible D gene TRBD1, 6 bases. V lost 0 bases to trimming and J lost 11 bases, with 13 bases between them. This CDR3 has 13 residues. CDR3: CASSLAMDRTAFF. DNA of the CDR3: TGTGCCAGCAGTTTAGCAATGGACAGAACGGCTTTCTTT.

This clonotype was seen at least ten times. This rearrangement joins TRBV20-1 to TRBJ1-2; D gene ambiguous. The CDR3 has 13 amino acids. CDR1 is DFQATT, CDR2 SNEGSKA, per germline (reference sequence). Trimming took 3 bases from V and 5 from J, leaving 13 bases between them. The CDR3: CSASGSFGYGYTF. For the CDR3, the DNA is TGCAGTGCTAGTGGTTCCTTCGGGTATGGCTACACCTTC.

This clonotype was recorded many times. This chain links TRBV7-8 with TRBJ1-1, with 11 nucleotides matching TRBD1. Germline V gene sequence: CDR1 SGHVS, CDR2 FQNEAQ. J was trimmed by 4 bases and V by 5 bases; bases with no gene match: 9. The CDR3 is 16 residues long. The CDR3 region is CASSPTPGQGGTEAFF. DNA of the CDR3: TGTGCCAGCAGCCCAACCCCGGGACAGGGGGGCACTGAAGCTTTCTTT. Full variable domain (remainder filled in from reference TRBV7-8 and TRBJ1-1): GAGVSQSPRYKVAKRGQDVALRCDPISGHVSLFWYQQALGQGPEFLTYFQNEAQLDKSGLPSDRFFAERPEGSVSTLKIQRTQQEDSAVYLCASSPTPGQGGTEAFFGQGTRLTVV.

Points on this clonotype: A much larger clone lies one base from this, so it may be a read error. The CDR3 nucleotides read TGTGCCAGCAGAGAGTGGGGCAATAATTCACCCCACCACTTT. Translated: CASREWGNNSPHHF. The gene calls are TRBV25-1 and TRBJ1-6; tentative D call: TRBD1 (5 bases). Germline CDR1 and CDR2: MGHDK and SYGVNS. The CDR3 is 14 residues long.

This clonotype was counted ten times or more. The chain is built from TRBV11-2 and TRBJ2-5; a possible D gene is TRBD1 (6 bases). CDR3 length: 15 residues. With 2 bases removed from V and 5 bases from J, the gap between germline ends came to 15 bases. The germline gives CDR1 SGHAT, CDR2 FQNNGV. CDR3 loop: CASSLLQTGWETQYF. CDR3 in DNA: TGTGCCAGCAGCTTACTCCAAACAGGGTGGGAGACCCAGTACTTC.

Regarding this clonotype: Possible read error: a much larger clone is one base away. The V gene is TRBV6-2 or TRBV6-3, the J gene TRBJ1-5; D unresolved. Germline lookup yields CDR1 MNHEY and CDR2 SVGEGT. V was trimmed by 6 bases and J by 9 bases, leaving 15 bases between them. There are 13 residues in the CDR3. CDR3 sequence reads: CASSRGPGWPQHF. DNA of the CDR3: TGTGCCAGCAGCCGAGGACCGGGGTGGCCCCAGCATTTT.

The table lists this clonotype with many counts. The V call is TRBV10-3, the J call TRBJ1-1, with 7 bases identical to TRBD1. Losses at the gene ends were 6 bases for V and 5 bases for J; bases not matched to a gene: 9. Germline V lookup: CDR1 ENHRY, CDR2 SYGVKD. CDR3 length: 14 residues. CDR3 amino acids: CAIRGDRDLTEAFF. In DNA form, the CDR3 reads TGTGCCATCAGAGGGGACAGAGACTTGACTGAAGCTTTCTTT.

This chain connects TRBV25-1 to TRBJ2-7, with TRBD1 matching over 7 bases. V lost 6 bases and J lost 5; bases outside the gene matches: 10. This CDR3 region has 14 residues. CDR1 and CDR2 from the germline V gene are MGHDK and SYGVNS. The CDR3 bases are TGTGCCAGCAGCCAAGTAACAGGGGCTAACGAGCAGTACTTC. It codes for CASSQVTGANEQYF.

This clonotype occurred once. J is TRBJ1-2 and V is TRBV20-1; no clear D. The V gene's germline CDR1 is DFQATT and CDR2 SNEGSKA (reference sequence). The CDR3 loop spans 12 amino acids. The CDR3 spells CRDASPMYGYTF. CDR3 DNA sequence: TGCAGAGACGCATCCCCGATGTATGGCTACACCTTC.

In this sample, this clonotype turned up many times. The chain links TRBV6-4 to TRBJ1-5, with 8 bases matching TRBD1. CDR3 size: 16 residues. J gave up 5 bases and V 2 bases, and 8 bases lay outside the gene matches. From germline, CDR1 is MRHNA and CDR2 SNTAGT. This CDR3 is CASSDTPGTGYQPQHF. CDR3 nucleotide sequence: TGTGCCAGCAGTGACACTCCCGGGACAGGTTATCAGCCCCAGCATTTT.